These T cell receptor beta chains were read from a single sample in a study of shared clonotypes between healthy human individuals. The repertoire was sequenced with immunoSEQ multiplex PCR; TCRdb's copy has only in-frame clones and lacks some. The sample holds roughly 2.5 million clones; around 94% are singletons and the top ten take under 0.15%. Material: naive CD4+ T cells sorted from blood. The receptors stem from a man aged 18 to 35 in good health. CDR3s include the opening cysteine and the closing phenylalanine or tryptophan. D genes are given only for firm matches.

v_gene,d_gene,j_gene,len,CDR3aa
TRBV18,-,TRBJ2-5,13,CASSLRGGETQYF
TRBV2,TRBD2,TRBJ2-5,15,CASRGGLAGGETQYF
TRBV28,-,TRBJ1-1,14,CASSFRQENTEAFF
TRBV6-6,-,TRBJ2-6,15,CAGGAPGKGANVLTF
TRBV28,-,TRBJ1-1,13,CASSPRASTEAFF
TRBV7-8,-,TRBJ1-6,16,CASSLEGGLGNSPLHF
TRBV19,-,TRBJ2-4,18,CASSAIARGTLAKNIQYF
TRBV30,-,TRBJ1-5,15,CAWSRGGIGNQPQHF
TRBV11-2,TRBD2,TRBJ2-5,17,CASSLAGGKYVQETQYF
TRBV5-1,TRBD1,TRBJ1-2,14,CASSRDRANYGYTF
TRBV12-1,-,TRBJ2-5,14,CASSLRDRQETQYF
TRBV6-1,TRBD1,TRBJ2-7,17,CASSDPGRRRTGYEQYF
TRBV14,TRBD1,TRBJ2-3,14,CASRDRESTDTQYF
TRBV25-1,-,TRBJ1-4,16,CASSSGGAGGREKLFF
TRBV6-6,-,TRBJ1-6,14,CASSYLPGESPLHF